This is a list of T cell receptor beta chains from one sample in a study of identical twins. TCRdb itself ran the 5' RACE reads through MiXCR, one entry per CDR3 protein. The sample has 550,000 to 700,000 distinct CDR3 sequences; around 21% are singletons. This sample also belongs to another study, concerning T cells expressing NK-cell markers.

Material for sequencing was PBMCs. These receptors were collected from a woman in her late teens or twenties in good health. The CDR3 runs from the conserved cysteine through the conserved F or W. Each record gives: J gene, D gene, V gene, clone size, CDR3 protein, CDR3 DNA. The D gene is left open where the match is weak. Size is omitted from some rows. Given values are once, few, many or a class for expanded clones.

J gene: TRBJ1-2
D gene: -
V gene: TRBV11-2
clone size: -
CDR3 protein: CASSRGQNFYGYTF
CDR3 DNA: TGTGCCAGCAGCCGAGGACAGAACTTCTATGGCTACACCTTC

J gene: TRBJ2-7
D gene: -
V gene: TRBV10-3
clone size: few
CDR3 protein: CAISGDSYEQYF
CDR3 DNA: TGTGCCATCAGCGGGGACTCCTACGAGCAGTACTTC

J gene: TRBJ2-7
D gene: -
V gene: TRBV5-5
clone size: few
CDR3 protein: CASSWSYEQYF
CDR3 DNA: TGTGCCAGCAGCTGGTCCTACGAGCAGTACTTC

J gene: TRBJ2-4
D gene: TRBD2
V gene: TRBV10-2
clone size: few
CDR3 protein: CASTQRDTDIQYF
CDR3 DNA: TGCGCCAGCACCCAGCGGGATACGGACATTCAGTACTTC

J gene: TRBJ2-3
D gene: -
V gene: TRBV18
clone size: many
CDR3 protein: CASSPNSGTDTQYF
CDR3 DNA: TGTGCCAGCTCACCAAATTCTGGCACAGATACGCAGTATTTT

J gene: TRBJ2-7
D gene: -
V gene: TRBV18
clone size: -
CDR3 protein: CASSHKTDRAYEQYF
CDR3 DNA: TGTGCCAGCTCACACAAAACGGACCGAGCCTACGAGCAGTACTTC

J gene: TRBJ2-5
D gene: TRBD2
V gene: TRBV5-1
clone size: -
CDR3 protein: CASSLHLTSGGAQTQYF
CDR3 DNA: TGCGCCAGCAGCTTGCACCTGACTAGCGGGGGGGCTCAGACCCAGTACTTC

J gene: TRBJ2-4
D gene: -
V gene: TRBV9
clone size: many
CDR3 protein: CASSVDGDKNIQYF
CDR3 DNA: TGTGCCAGCAGCGTAGACGGAGACAAAAACATTCAGTACTTC

J gene: TRBJ2-7
D gene: TRBD2
V gene: TRBV28
clone size: -
CDR3 protein: CASSKLAESYEQYF
CDR3 DNA: TGTGCCAGCAGTAAACTAGCGGAATCCTACGAGCAGTACTTC

J gene: TRBJ2-1
D gene: -
V gene: TRBV7-8
clone size: few
CDR3 protein: CASSLVIASYNEQFF
CDR3 DNA: TGTGCCAGCAGCTTAGTGATTGCCTCCTACAATGAGCAGTTCTTC

J gene: TRBJ2-5
D gene: TRBD2
V gene: TRBV20-1
clone size: -
CDR3 protein: CSARRSGVAGQETQYF
CDR3 DNA: TGCAGTGCTAGACGATCAGGCGTAGCGGGACAAGAGACCCAGTACTTC

J gene: TRBJ2-5
D gene: TRBD2
V gene: TRBV12-3/TRBV12-4
clone size: -
CDR3 protein: CASSLEGRGLAGVGDQETQYF
CDR3 DNA: TGTGCCAGCAGTTTAGAGGGTCGAGGGCTAGCGGGAGTAGGGGACCAAGAGACCCAGTACTTC

J gene: TRBJ1-5
D gene: TRBD1
V gene: TRBV28
clone size: -
CDR3 protein: CASSLTGVRGGNQPQHF
CDR3 DNA: TGTGCCAGCAGTTTGACCGGTGTCAGGGGGGGAAATCAGCCCCAGCATTTT

J gene: TRBJ2-3
D gene: -
V gene: TRBV6-6
clone size: many
CDR3 protein: CASSYGGSQWYF
CDR3 DNA: TGTGCCAGCAGTTATGGCGGGTCTCAATGGTATTTT

J gene: TRBJ2-4
D gene: -
V gene: TRBV5-1
clone size: -
CDR3 protein: CASSLVPGGENIQYF
CDR3 DNA: TGCGCCAGCAGCTTGGTGCCGGGGGGCGAAAACATTCAGTACTTC

J gene: TRBJ2-5
D gene: -
V gene: TRBV10-3
clone size: -
CDR3 protein: CAISEVGGETQYF
CDR3 DNA: TGTGCCATCAGTGAAGTAGGTGGAGAGACCCAGTACTTC

J gene: TRBJ2-7
D gene: -
V gene: TRBV7-9
clone size: few
CDR3 protein: CASSYTREQYF
CDR3 DNA: TGTGCCAGCAGCTACACTAGGGAGCAGTACTTC

J gene: TRBJ2-3
D gene: -
V gene: TRBV5-5
clone size: many
CDR3 protein: CASSRGATDTQYF
CDR3 DNA: TGTGCCAGCAGTCGCGGGGCCACAGATACGCAGTATTTT

J gene: TRBJ2-3
D gene: -
V gene: TRBV20-1
clone size: -
CDR3 protein: CSARDAGTDTQYF
CDR3 DNA: TGCAGTGCGAGGGACGCAGGAACAGATACGCAGTATTTT

J gene: TRBJ2-7
D gene: -
V gene: TRBV16
clone size: -
CDR3 protein: CASSSQLGTAGSYEQYF
CDR3 DNA: TGTGCCAGCAGCTCACAATTAGGGACGGCAGGAAGCTACGAGCAGTACTTC

J gene: TRBJ2-1
D gene: TRBD2
V gene: TRBV20-1
clone size: many
CDR3 protein: CSAYSSGTNYNEQFF
CDR3 DNA: TGCAGTGCTTACTCTAGCGGGACCAACTACAATGAGCAGTTCTTC

J gene: TRBJ1-4
D gene: -
V gene: TRBV20-1
clone size: -
CDR3 protein: CSARDRGAQYEKLFF
CDR3 DNA: TGCAGTGCTAGGGACCGGGGGGCCCAGTATGAAAAACTGTTTTTT

J gene: TRBJ1-2
D gene: -
V gene: TRBV13
clone size: few
CDR3 protein: CASSPPRGRSVYTF
CDR3 DNA: TGTGCCAGCAGCCCTCCCCGGGGGCGATCGGTTTACACCTTC

J gene: TRBJ2-1
D gene: -
V gene: TRBV29-1
clone size: -
CDR3 protein: CSVEPYNEQFF
CDR3 DNA: TGCAGCGTTGAACCCTACAATGAGCAGTTCTTC

J gene: TRBJ2-7
D gene: TRBD1
V gene: TRBV29-1
clone size: many
CDR3 protein: CSVTDRAYYEQYF
CDR3 DNA: TGCAGCGTTACCGACAGGGCGTACTACGAGCAGTACTTC

J gene: TRBJ1-2
D gene: -
V gene: TRBV20-1
clone size: few
CDR3 protein: CSARSPAGPSYGYTF
CDR3 DNA: TGCAGTGCTAGGAGCCCAGCTGGACCTTCCTATGGCTACACCTTC

J gene: TRBJ2-1
D gene: TRBD1
V gene: TRBV5-1
clone size: few
CDR3 protein: CASSLYAGGPEQFF
CDR3 DNA: TGCGCCAGCAGCTTGTACGCAGGGGGACCCGAGCAGTTCTTC

J gene: TRBJ2-2
D gene: -
V gene: TRBV20-1
clone size: many
CDR3 protein: CSARVPWQGSTGELFF
CDR3 DNA: TGCAGTGCTAGAGTCCCCTGGCAGGGGAGCACCGGGGAGCTGTTTTTT

J gene: TRBJ1-2
D gene: TRBD1
V gene: TRBV5-1
clone size: few
CDR3 protein: CASSLDDRGKVGYTF
CDR3 DNA: TGCGCCAGCAGCTTGGACGACAGGGGTAAAGTTGGCTACACCTTC

J gene: TRBJ2-1
D gene: TRBD2
V gene: TRBV3-1
clone size: few
CDR3 protein: CASSLTSGLNNEQFF
CDR3 DNA: TGTGCCAGCAGCCTGACTAGCGGGCTAAACAATGAGCAGTTCTTC

J gene: TRBJ2-7
D gene: TRBD2
V gene: TRBV12-3/TRBV12-4
clone size: few
CDR3 protein: CASSLVVTSGGPYEQYF
CDR3 DNA: TGTGCCAGCAGTTTAGTGGTAACTAGCGGGGGCCCCTACGAGCAGTACTTC

J gene: TRBJ2-5
D gene: TRBD2
V gene: TRBV7-3
clone size: many
CDR3 protein: CASSQNGGEQETQYF
CDR3 DNA: TGTGCCAGCAGCCAAAACGGGGGGGAACAAGAGACCCAGTACTTC

J gene: TRBJ1-2
D gene: -
V gene: TRBV5-1
clone size: -
CDR3 protein: CASSLDSPYGYTF
CDR3 DNA: TGCGCCAGCAGCTTGGACAGTCCCTATGGCTACACCTTC

J gene: TRBJ2-1
D gene: -
V gene: TRBV27
clone size: few
CDR3 protein: CASSDRPSSYNEQFF
CDR3 DNA: TGTGCCAGCAGCGACCGTCCGAGCTCCTACAATGAGCAGTTCTTC

J gene: TRBJ2-1
D gene: TRBD2
V gene: TRBV10-3
clone size: -
CDR3 protein: CAIRSGGGFDNEQFF
CDR3 DNA: TGTGCCATCAGATCGGGCGGGGGATTCGACAATGAGCAGTTCTTC

J gene: TRBJ1-3
D gene: -
V gene: TRBV29-1
clone size: -
CDR3 protein: CSVHLGGNTIYF
CDR3 DNA: TGCAGCGTCCATCTCGGCGGAAACACCATATATTTT

J gene: TRBJ2-3
D gene: TRBD1
V gene: TRBV5-1
clone size: -
CDR3 protein: CASSLGTEGQGGDTQYF
CDR3 DNA: TGCGCCAGCAGCTTGGGTACCGAAGGACAGGGAGGTGATACGCAGTATTTT

J gene: TRBJ2-1
D gene: -
V gene: TRBV7-9
clone size: -
CDR3 protein: CASTSTVDYNEQFF
CDR3 DNA: TGTGCCAGCACCTCTACGGTGGATTACAATGAGCAGTTCTTC

J gene: TRBJ1-3
D gene: -
V gene: TRBV5-1
clone size: -
CDR3 protein: CASKGHSGNTIYF
CDR3 DNA: TGCGCCAGCAAGGGACACTCAGGAAACACCATATATTTT